This TCR beta chain emerged from a study of blood T cell repertoires in COVID-19. Background on the study: Samples came from the United States, Italy and Spain, spanning acute and convalescent COVID-19. Nucleic acid was either cDNA or gDNA, and it came from T cells, B-cell-depleted T cells, or PBMCs.

This CDR3 has 16 residues. The germline V gene encodes CDR1 SGDLS and CDR2 YYNGEE. Trimming stripped 0 bases from V and 7 bases from J, with 19 bases between. The Seattle patients joined while their infection was active and were tracked longitudinally afterward. In the original workflow: For nucleated cells, counts were estimated from reference gene primer amplification. TCRdb's table, derived via immunoSEQ multiplex PCR, lists solely in-frame clones and lacks some. V and J calls and clone size are as listed in that table; D and trimming were resolved from the DNA. The sample comprises 200,000 to 250,000 clones, approximately 86% of which are singletons, and roughly 10% rests with the top ten.

The specimen was peripheral blood. The chain employs TRBV9 and TRBJ1-1; unclear D gene. The receptor comes from a woman aged 50 to 60 with COVID-19, enrolled during active disease. The CDR3 sequence is CASSVAGGSYLGEAFF. CDR3 coding DNA: TGTGCCAGCAGCGTAGCGGGAGGGAGTTACCTTGGTGAAGCTTTCTTT.